The rows below give T cell receptor beta chains drawn from one sample of a study of human T cells and chemical hapten exposure. TCRdb used MiXCR to reprocess the RACE reads, holding one entry per CDR3 protein. This repertoire shows roughly 360,000 distinct CDR3 sequences, roughly 4.8% found once; its top ten account for around 2.3%. Here the sequenced sample was whole blood, taken in connection with sensitization to the hapten diphenylcyclopropenone (DPC). These receptors all stem from a woman between 45 and 60 years old with alopecia areata. Some clones in this sample may be carry-over from other donors' samples. The CDR3 runs from the conserved cysteine through the conserved F or W. D genes are given only for firm matches. Clone size appears in some rows only: once, few, many, or a class for an expanded clone.

many TRBJ2-4 TRBV30 NA CAWSIVHSIQYF TGTGCCTGGAGCATAGTGCATTCCATTCAGTACTTC
NA TRBJ2-2 TRBV12-3/TRBV12-4 NA CASSYSPGPPGTGELFF TGTGCCAGCAGCTACAGCCCAGGGCCCCCGGGCACCGGGGAGCTGTTTTTT
many TRBJ1-1 TRBV6-5 NA CASRTKAYTEAFF TGTGCCAGCAGGACCAAGGCCTACACTGAAGCTTTCTTT
many TRBJ1-2 TRBV2 TRBD1 CASSEVGTDYGYTF TGTGCCAGCAGTGAAGTTGGGACAGACTATGGCTACACCTTC
few TRBJ2-6 TRBV7-8 NA CASSLGQRGANVLTF TGTGCCAGCAGCTTAGGACAGCGTGGGGCCAACGTCCTGACTTTC
many TRBJ2-3 TRBV5-4 NA CASSPWESRETQYF TGTGCCAGCAGCCCATGGGAGAGCAGGGAAACGCAGTATTTT
many TRBJ1-5 TRBV28 NA CASSRGTTVSNQPQHF TGTGCCAGCAGCCGAGGGACTACGGTGAGCAATCAGCCCCAGCATTTT
few TRBJ1-2 TRBV7-2 NA CASSFREAYGYTF TGTGCCAGCAGCTTCCGGGAGGCCTATGGCTACACCTTC
many TRBJ2-3 TRBV9 NA CASSVEYGTDTQYF TGTGCCAGCAGCGTAGAGTACGGCACAGATACGCAGTATTTT
NA TRBJ1-5 TRBV7-8 NA CASSEGYNQPQHF TGTGCCAGCAGCGAGGGGTACAATCAGCCCCAGCATTTT
NA TRBJ2-1 TRBV29-1 NA CSVGWGLSYNEQFF TGCAGCGTTGGGTGGGGGCTTTCCTACAATGAGCAGTTCTTC
many TRBJ2-3 TRBV5-1 TRBD2 CASSSTSGVRDTQYF TGCGCCAGCAGCTCGACTAGCGGGGTTCGAGATACGCAGTATTTT
many TRBJ1-1 TRBV6-1 NA CASSRGAAEAFF TGTGCCAGCAGTAGAGGGGCGGCTGAAGCTTTCTTT